This T cell receptor (beta chain) was identified in a study of OX40 agonist ivuxolimab in advanced cancers. Study-wide background: A mean age of roughly 62 years, range roughly 23 to 79, was recorded, and roughly 80% were male. Roughly two fifths of patients had received prior checkpoint inhibitor therapy. Notes on the study in general: Expanded peripheral T cell antigen specificity was not determined.

The CDR3 is made up of 13 amino acids. Germline lookup yields CDR1 SGHDN and CDR2 FVKESK. With V trimmed by 4 bases and J by 3 bases, 2 bases remained unmatched. Details on this clone: Its matching antigen is unknown.

Clones were read by immunoSEQ multiplex PCR, and TCRdb kept only the in-frame ones, dropping some. The sample lists about 69,000 clones, 60% to 85% seen once, with approximately 2.3% in the top ten. The rearrangement uses TRBV14 and TRBJ1-2; 7 bases line up with TRBD1. The sequencing here drew on CD4+ or CD8+ T cells sorted from blood, taken in a trial of the OX40 agonist ivuxolimab. The receptor's source is an adult with an advanced solid tumor such as melanoma, head and neck, liver or kidney cancer. The CDR3 loop reads CASSRDSYYGYTF. DNA of the CDR3: TGTGCCAGCAGCCGGGACAGCTACTATGGCTACACCTTC.